Listed here is a single TCR beta chain. Antigen unknown. The assay was immunoSEQ multiplex PCR, and TCRdb's table has in-frame clones only and misses some. The table includes approximately 110,000 clones, around 88% detected once. The CDR3 is 17 residues long. Germline CDR1 and CDR2: SGHNT and YYREEE (reference sequence). V was trimmed by 0 bases and J by 6 bases, leaving 22 bases between them. Healthy donors had no documented immune events, such as infections, while sampled. These data belong to a study of identifying expanded T cells in peripheral blood. Overall study results and limits: Variance in clone template counts between approximately two-week samples significantly increased with total template count across all healthy donors. Differentially abundant clones: around 1.2 between replicates, roughly 16 at two to three weeks, less than 20 at four.

Input material: blood. The genes are TRBV5-4 and TRBJ2-7; D might be TRBD1 or TRBD2, each matching 6 bases. The clonotype originates from a person aged 18 to 75 in good health. CDR3 nucleotide sequence: TGTGCCAGCAGCTTGGGCGGTTTAGGAGGGGGATGGATCGAGCAGTACTTC. This translates into CASSLGGLGGGWIEQYF.